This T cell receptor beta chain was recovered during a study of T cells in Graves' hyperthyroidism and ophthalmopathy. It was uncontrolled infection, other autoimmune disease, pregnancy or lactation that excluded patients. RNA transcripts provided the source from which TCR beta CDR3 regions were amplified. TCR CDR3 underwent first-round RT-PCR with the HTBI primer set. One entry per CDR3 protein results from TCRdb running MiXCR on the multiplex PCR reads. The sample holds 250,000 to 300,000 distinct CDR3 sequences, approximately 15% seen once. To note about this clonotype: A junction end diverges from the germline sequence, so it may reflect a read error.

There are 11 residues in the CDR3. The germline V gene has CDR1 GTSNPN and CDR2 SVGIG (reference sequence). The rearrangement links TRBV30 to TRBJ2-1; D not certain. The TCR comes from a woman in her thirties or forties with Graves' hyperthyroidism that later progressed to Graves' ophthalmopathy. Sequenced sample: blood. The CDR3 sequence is CVWSPYNEQFF. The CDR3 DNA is TGTGTCTGGAGTCCGTACAATGAGCAGTTCTTC.